This section outlines one TCR beta chain sequence together with its context. This specimen belongs to a study of blood T cell repertoires in COVID-19. The overall study: Acute-phase and convalescent COVID-19 samples originated in the United States, Italy and Spain. PBMCs, B-cell-depleted T cells, or T cells provided the cDNA or gDNA that made up the material.

V was trimmed by 5 bases and J by 3 bases, leaving 14 bases between them. CDR3 size: 15 residues. Germline V gives CDR1 SGHNT, CDR2 YYREEE (reference sequence). Original data processing: Amplification from reference gene primers served as the basis for estimated nucleated cell counts. Generated by immunoSEQ multiplex PCR, the TCRdb table keeps only in-frame clones and is missing some. Clonal size and the V and J genes are those of that table, whereas D and trimming came from the DNA. The table includes tens of thousands of clones, about 83% detected once. The specimen sequenced was peripheral blood. The TCR originated in a woman at least 80 years old with acute or convalescent COVID-19. The chain is built from TRBV5-4 and TRBJ1-4; no definite D call. The CDR3 loop is CASSEAAVPNEKLFF. The CDR3 DNA is TGTGCCAGCAGTGAGGCGGCGGTCCCTAATGAAAAACTGTTTTTT.